Sequencing of this T cell receptor (beta chain) was carried out in a study of regulatory and conventional T cells in RAG deficiency. The germline V gene encodes CDR1 MDHEN and CDR2 SYDVKM. Between the trimmed V and J ends, which lost 6 bases and 8 bases, there was a span of 10 bases. The CDR3 runs to 11 residues. Remarks on this clone: Its antigen is as yet unknown.

Generated by immunoSEQ multiplex PCR, the TCRdb table keeps only in-frame clones and is missing some. The table records 30,000 to 40,000 clones, roughly three quarters of them present only once. Conventional CD4+ T cells were sorted from blood as CD25-low CD127-high cells. Points from the study as a whole: Omenn syndrome and CID/AS patients had roughly 100-fold fewer unique Treg TCR beta sequences, versus roughly 10-fold elsewhere.

The same sample was also studied in work on regulatory T cells. From that report: The primer mix had 52 TRBV and 13 TRBJ primers. Regulatory T cells showed the strongest V-J pair restriction and V/J gene skewing among patient repertoires.

The specimen sequenced was CD4+ effector T cells sorted from blood. The chain uses TRBV28 and TRBJ1-1; D not resolved. This receptor was taken from a human donor in good health. CDR3 region: CASRRYGEAFF. The CDR3 region has the DNA TGTGCCAGCAGGAGATACGGGGAAGCTTTCTTT.